The T cell receptor (beta chain) described here comes from a study of blood T cell repertoires in COVID-19. As for the study in general: From T cells, B-cell-depleted T cells, or PBMCs came the material, which was cDNA or gDNA.

The assay was immunoSEQ multiplex PCR, and TCRdb's table has in-frame clones only and misses some. The data show 200,000 or so clones, about 88% seen once. Trimming removed 6 bases at V and 1 base at J, with 9 bases between. Germline CDR1 is ENHRY and CDR2 is SYGVKD. The CDR3 length is 13 residues. Specimen: peripheral blood. The receptor was derived from a man aged 50-59 years who had recovered from COVID-19. The chain joins TRBV10-3 to TRBJ2-5; tentatively, D is TRBD1 (6 bases). CDR3 in DNA: TGTGCCATCAGACCGGACAGCCAAGAGACCCAGTACTTC. Amino acids: CAIRPDSQETQYF.